This entry lists 14 T cell receptor beta chains sequenced from one sample in a study of follicular helper T cells after annual influenza vaccination. Produced via immunoSEQ multiplex PCR; TCRdb's table is partial and in-frame only. The sample includes under 7,000 clones, about 81% of them seen just once. Time point of the sample: 2015-2016 season, pre-vaccination. The sequencing used CXCR5- memory CD4+ T cells sorted from blood, collected on the day of influenza vaccination. All receptors derive from an adult who received the influenza vaccine.

The chain recombines TRBV7-8 with TRBJ1-1; 9 nucleotides match TRBD1. CDR1 is SGHVS and CDR2 is FQNEAQ in the germline V gene. J was trimmed by 2 bases and V by 5 bases; bases with no gene match: 3. The CDR3 is 14 residues long. In nucleotides, the CDR3 is TGTGCCAGCAGCCCTACAGGGGGCAACACTGAAGCTTTCTTT. The encoded protein is CASSPTGGNTEAFF.

The rearrangement joins TRBV9 to TRBJ2-1; no clear D gene. The CDR3 has 13 residues. CDR1 and CDR2 (germline): SGDLS, YYNGEE. Trimming shortened V by 4 bases and J by 7 bases, and 12 bases separated the two germline ends. Here the CDR3 reads CASSLHLENEQFF. DNA of the CDR3: TGTGCCAGCAGCCTCCACCTTGAGAATGAGCAGTTCTTC.

The rearrangement uses TRBV7-2 and TRBJ1-2; 12 nucleotides match TRBD1. This CDR3 comprises 16 residues. Looked up from germline, CDR1 is SGHTA and CDR2 is FQGNSA. V lost 3 bases, J lost 7 bases, and 9 bases stayed unmatched. The CDR3 DNA follows: TGTGCCAGCAGCTTTCGGTCCCGGGACAGGGGGCTTGGCTACACCTTC. It encodes CASSFRSRDRGLGYTF. The full variable domain, with the rest looked up from reference TRBV7-2 and TRBJ1-2, is GAGVSQSPSNKVTEKGKDVELRCDPISGHTALYWYRQSLGQGLEFLIYFQGNSAPDKSGLPSDRFSAERTGGSVSTLTIQRTQQEDSAVYLCASSFRSRDRGLGYTFGSGTRLTVV.

The rearrangement uses TRBV18 and TRBJ2-3; D might be TRBD2 (6 bases). Germline V gene lookup returns CDR1 KGHSH and CDR2 LQKENI. The CDR3 has 15 amino acids. Trimming removed 2 bases from V and 4 bases from J, with 13 bases in between. CDR3 loop: CASSPSAGRPDTQYF. The CDR3 DNA reads TGTGCCAGCTCACCATCGGCGGGGAGGCCAGATACGCAGTATTTT.

The chain employs TRBV19 and TRBJ2-5; a possible D gene is TRBD2 (6 bases). From germline, CDR1 is LNHDA and CDR2 SQIVND (reference sequence). CDR3 length: 15 amino acids. The V end was cut by 3 bases, the J end by 5 bases, with 16 bases between. CDR3 sequence reads: CASSMLSHGGETQYF. The CDR3 region has the DNA TGTGCCAGTAGTATGTTATCCCACGGGGGTGAGACCCAGTACTTC.

The rearrangement joins TRBV10-3 to TRBJ1-6; TRBD1 might be the D (5 bases). The germline V gene has CDR1 ENHRY and CDR2 SYGVKD. This CDR3 has 18 residues. V was pared by 0 bases and J by 0 bases, with 12 bases between. For the CDR3, the DNA is TGTGCCATCAGTGAGTCGCCGGGGCTAGGCTCCTATAATTCACCCCTCCACTTT. Protein: CAISESPGLGSYNSPLHF.

V and J are TRBV6-6 and TRBJ2-5, with 8 bases fitting TRBD2. CDR1 is MNHNY and CDR2 is SVGAGI in the germline V gene (reference sequence). The CDR3 is made up of 14 amino acids. Trimming at V came to 6 bases and at J to 9 bases, leaving 12 bases not matched to a gene. The CDR3 DNA reads as TGTGCCAGCAGCACTCGGGGGCTAGCGGGTTCCCAGTACTTC. This encodes CASSTRGLAGSQYF.

This sequence joins TRBV7-9 and TRBJ2-2; D is unresolved. Trimming left V 2 bases short and J 1 base short, with 5 bases between. This CDR3 spans 14 amino acids. Germline lookup yields CDR1 SEHNR and CDR2 FQNEAQ (reference sequence). The CDR3 coding sequence is TGTGCCAGCAGCTTAAATGGGAACACCGGGGAGCTGTTTTTT. This codes for CASSLNGNTGELFF.

This clone has just a few counts. The chain employs TRBV7-8 and TRBJ2-7; TRBD1 agrees at 7 bases. Germline V gives CDR1 SGHVS, CDR2 FQNEAQ. The CDR3 runs 16 residues. Trimming took 2 bases from V and 2 from J; bases not matched to a gene: 9. The CDR3 sequence: CASSLRFTGVTYEQYF. CDR3 bases: TGTGCCAGCAGCTTAAGGTTTACAGGGGTAACCTACGAGCAGTACTTC.

V and J are TRBV9 and TRBJ1-1, with D tentatively TRBD1 (6 bases). Germline V gene sequence: CDR1 SGDLS, CDR2 YYNGEE. V was cut by 3 bases and J by 3 bases, with 9 bases left in between. CDR3 size: 13 residues. The CDR3 region has the DNA TGTGCCAGCAGCGCAAGGGGGGACACTGAAGCTTTCTTT. Amino acids: CASSARGDTEAFF.

The chain uses TRBV13 and TRBJ2-7, with TRBD2 matching over 9 bases. Trimming took 6 bases from V and 2 from J; bases not matched to a gene: 14. CDR3 length equals 17 residues. The germline gives CDR1 PRHDT, CDR2 FYEKMQ (reference sequence). The CDR3 is CASRLRGRLADTYEQYF. The CDR3 region has the DNA TGTGCCAGCAGACTGCGCGGGCGACTAGCGGATACCTACGAGCAGTACTTC.

The chain combines TRBV7-2 with TRBJ1-1; D ambiguous. Germline values: CDR1 SGHTA, CDR2 FQGNSA. The CDR3 is made up of 12 amino acids. The ends were cut back, 6 bases at V and 6 bases at J, with 11 bases in the middle. The CDR3 loop is CASRPGRAEAFF. In DNA, the CDR3 is TGTGCCAGCAGACCCGGACGAGCTGAAGCTTTCTTT.

The chain is built from TRBV6-5 and TRBJ1-1, with a tentative D call TRBD1 (5 bases). The CDR3 extends over 14 amino acids. CDR1 and CDR2 (germline): MNHEY, SVGAGI. Trimming took off 6 bases at V and 0 bases at J, with 11 bases between the two ends. The CDR3 DNA follows: TGTGCCAGCAGCCCCCTGGGGGTGAACACTGAAGCTTTCTTT. It specifies CASSPLGVNTEAFF.

This clone was observed a few times. Compared with germline, one end of the junction differs, possibly owing to a read error. The V call is TRBV6-5, the J call TRBJ1-5; 7 nucleotides agree with TRBD1. The CDR3 contains 13 residues. The V gene's germline CDR1 is MNHEY and CDR2 SVGAGI. CDR3 region: CACRGGYNQPQHF. CDR3 DNA: TGTGCCTGCAGAGGGGGCTACAATCAGCCCCAGCATTTT.